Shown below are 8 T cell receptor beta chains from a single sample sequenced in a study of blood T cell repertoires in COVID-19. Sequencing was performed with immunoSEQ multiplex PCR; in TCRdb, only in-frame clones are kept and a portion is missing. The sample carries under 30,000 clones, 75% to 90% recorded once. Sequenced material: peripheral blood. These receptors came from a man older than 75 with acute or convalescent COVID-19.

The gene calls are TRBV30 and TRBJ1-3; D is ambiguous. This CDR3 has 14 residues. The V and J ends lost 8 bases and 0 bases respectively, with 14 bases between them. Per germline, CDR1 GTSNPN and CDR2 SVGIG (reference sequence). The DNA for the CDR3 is TGTGCCAGTAGTAGCTCCCTCTCTGGAAACACCATATATTTT. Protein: CASSSSLSGNTIYF.

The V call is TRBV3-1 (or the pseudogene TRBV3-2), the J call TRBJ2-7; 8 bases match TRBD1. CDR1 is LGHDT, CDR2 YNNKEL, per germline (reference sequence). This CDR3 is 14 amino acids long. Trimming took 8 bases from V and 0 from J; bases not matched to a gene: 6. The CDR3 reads CASGDRTYSYEQYF. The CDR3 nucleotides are TGTGCCAGCGGGGACAGGACATACTCCTACGAGCAGTACTTC.

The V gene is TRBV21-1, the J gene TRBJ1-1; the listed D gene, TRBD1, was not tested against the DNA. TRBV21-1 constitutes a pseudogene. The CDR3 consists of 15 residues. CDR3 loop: CASGPSRQTNTEAFF. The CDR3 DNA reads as TGTGCCAGCGGTCCTAGTCGACAGACGAACACTGAAGCTTTCTTT.

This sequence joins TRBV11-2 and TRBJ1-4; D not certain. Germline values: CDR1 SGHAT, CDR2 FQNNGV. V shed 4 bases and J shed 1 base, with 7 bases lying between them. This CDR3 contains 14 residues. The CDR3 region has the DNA TGTGCCAGCAGCTCGACAAGAACTAATGAAAAACTGTTTTTT. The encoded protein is CASSSTRTNEKLFF.

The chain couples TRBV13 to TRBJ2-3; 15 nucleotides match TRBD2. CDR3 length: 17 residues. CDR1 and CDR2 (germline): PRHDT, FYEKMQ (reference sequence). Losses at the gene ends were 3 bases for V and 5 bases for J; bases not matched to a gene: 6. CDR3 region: CASSLGLAGGQGDTQYF. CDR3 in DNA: TGTGCCAGCAGCTTGGGACTAGCGGGGGGACAGGGAGATACGCAGTATTTT.

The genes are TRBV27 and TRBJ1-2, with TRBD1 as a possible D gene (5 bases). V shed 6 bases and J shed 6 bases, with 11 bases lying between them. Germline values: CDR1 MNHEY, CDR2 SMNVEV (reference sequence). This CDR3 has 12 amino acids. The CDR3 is CASSGDYHGYTF. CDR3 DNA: TGTGCCAGCAGCGGGGACTATCATGGCTACACCTTC.

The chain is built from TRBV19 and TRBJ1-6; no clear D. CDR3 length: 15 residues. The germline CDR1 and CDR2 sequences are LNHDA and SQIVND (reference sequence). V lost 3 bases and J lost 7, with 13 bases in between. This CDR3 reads CASSISPRGNSPLHF. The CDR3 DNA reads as TGTGCCAGTAGTATTAGCCCCCGAGGGAATTCACCCCTCCACTTT.

The CDR3 DNA reads TGTGCCAGCCTCGACAGGTCCCAGGGAAAGCAGTACTTC. Translation: CASLDRSQGKQYF. The chain employs TRBV28 and TRBJ2-7, with a weak D call TRBD1 (6 bases). V was clipped by 8 bases and J by 8 bases, with 19 bases between them. CDR1 MDHEN and CDR2 SYDVKM come from the germline V gene. CDR3 size: 13 residues.